The clone carrying this T cell receptor (beta chain) appeared many times. The antigen is not known. Prepared TCR beta cDNA libraries contained unique molecular identifiers. T cells, roughly 1 to 10 million of them, yielded some 540,000 cDNA molecules. TCRdb re-called the PCR reads through MiXCR, storing one row per CDR3 protein. The table shows fewer than 700,000 distinct CDR3 sequences, with roughly 46% occurring only once. Looked up from germline, CDR1 is LGHNA and CDR2 is YNFKEQ. The CDR3 covers 16 residues. V lost 0 bases and J 2 bases, leaving 11 bases between the germline ends. This specimen comes from a study of post-analysis software for immune sequencing data. Turning to the study itself: Disease courses included relapsing-remitting, secondary progressive and progressive-relapsing multiple sclerosis.

Study-level points and caveats: For normalized Chao1 diversity, multiple sclerosis patients scored significantly lower than controls did. Analysis by F measure revealed that same-batch samples clustered strongly together. The five TRBV segments detected at higher frequency in patients than in controls included TRBV5-6, TRBV5-1 and TRBV20-1.

Sequenced material: blood. The chain recombines TRBV4-2 with TRBJ2-1, with TRBD2 as a possible D gene (5 bases). The receptor was isolated from a girl between 5 and 17 years old with multiple sclerosis. CDR3 sequence: CASSQDGGSPYNEQFF. The CDR3 region has the DNA TGTGCCAGCAGCCAAGATGGTGGGAGTCCCTACAATGAGCAGTTCTTC.